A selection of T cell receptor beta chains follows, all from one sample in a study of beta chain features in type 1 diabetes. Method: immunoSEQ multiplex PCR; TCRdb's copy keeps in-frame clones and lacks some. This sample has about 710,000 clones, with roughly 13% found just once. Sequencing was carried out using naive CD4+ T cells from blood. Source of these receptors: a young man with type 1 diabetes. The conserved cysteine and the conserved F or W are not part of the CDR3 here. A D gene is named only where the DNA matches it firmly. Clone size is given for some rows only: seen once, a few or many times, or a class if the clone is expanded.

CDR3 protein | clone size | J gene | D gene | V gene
AWTEPGDREY | NA | TRBJ2-3 | TRBD1 | TRBV30
ASSPIGGRTATGELF | few | TRBJ2-2 | TRBD2 | TRBV18
ASRRMGGSSEQY | few | TRBJ2-7 | TRBD2 | TRBV19
ASSRVRGGTDTQY | NA | TRBJ2-3 | NA | TRBV6-5
ASRGGSGVKAF | NA | TRBJ1-1 | NA | TRBV25-1
AWRVAGGETQY | many | TRBJ2-5 | TRBD2 | TRBV30
ASSPEAGINEQF | few | TRBJ2-1 | NA | TRBV14
TSSIRTGGSGANVLT | NA | TRBJ2-6 | NA | TRBV1
ASSNNRGLSQPQH | few | TRBJ1-5 | TRBD1 | TRBV18
ASSEERRTGELF | NA | TRBJ2-2 | NA | TRBV2
ATSFGQGQPQH | few | TRBJ1-5 | TRBD1 | TRBV15
ASSLLYQETQY | NA | TRBJ2-5 | NA | TRBV27
TLGDTQY | NA | TRBJ2-3 | NA | TRBV29-1
ASSYVGGGSPLH | few | TRBJ1-6 | NA | TRBV6-5
SVKTLYGYT | few | TRBJ1-2 | NA | TRBV29-1
AWSFPGTNTIY | NA | TRBJ1-3 | NA | TRBV30
ASSDYRTGENQPQH | NA | TRBJ1-5 | TRBD1 | TRBV25-1
ASSSGHLSYEQY | NA | TRBJ2-7 | NA | TRBV7-2
ASSQGQTYNEQF | few | TRBJ2-1 | TRBD1 | TRBV5-1
ASSRNRASNQPQH | few | TRBJ1-5 | NA | TRBV4-2
ASSLQVDNEKLF | NA | TRBJ1-4 | NA | TRBV7-2
ASSPPGLGYT | NA | TRBJ1-2 | NA | TRBV18
ATQQDRGRKTDTQY | few | TRBJ2-3 | TRBD1 | TRBV10-3
ASSSGPGDSGELF | few | TRBJ2-2 | NA | TRBV5-4
ASSTLAGIYEQY | NA | TRBJ2-7 | TRBD2 | TRBV4-1
ASSHRGRGAEKLF | few | TRBJ1-4 | TRBD1 | TRBV19
ASSLNTEAF | NA | TRBJ1-1 | NA | TRBV7-9
ASSSGQGGDNEQF | NA | TRBJ2-1 | TRBD1 | TRBV7-6
ASSQVKATNEKLF | NA | TRBJ1-4 | NA | TRBV4-1
ASSFSRVPNEKLF | NA | TRBJ1-4 | NA | TRBV13
ASSLNGENTGELF | NA | TRBJ2-2 | NA | TRBV7-3
ASSLEGRETQY | few | TRBJ2-5 | NA | TRBV5-1